These T cell receptor beta chains were read from a single sample in a study of blood T cell repertoires in COVID-19. Some clones are missing from TCRdb's copy, which holds only in-frame ones; the method was immunoSEQ multiplex PCR. Altogether more than 200,000 clones are present, over 70% being singletons, with the ten largest covering approximately 8.7%. Sequencing was carried out using peripheral blood. Receptors were obtained from a woman aged 80 or over with acute or convalescent COVID-19. The CDR3 runs from the conserved cysteine through the conserved F or W. Each record gives: J gene, D gene, V gene, CDR3 DNA, CDR3 protein. A D gene is named only where the DNA matches it firmly.

j_call: TRBJ1-1
d_call: NA
v_call: TRBV6-5
cdr3_nt: TGTGCCAGCAATCCAGGGGTGGTTGGGCCCACTGAAGCTTTCTTT
cdr3_aa: CASNPGVVGPTEAFF

j_call: TRBJ2-7
d_call: TRBD2
v_call: TRBV27
cdr3_nt: TGTGCCAGCAGCCGAAACGGACTAGCGGGATTCTACGAGCAGTACTTC
cdr3_aa: CASSRNGLAGFYEQYF

j_call: TRBJ2-2
d_call: NA
v_call: TRBV3-1/TRBV3-2
cdr3_nt: TGTGCCAGCCGCCGGGAGCGGTCGAACACCGGGGAGCTGTTTTTT
cdr3_aa: CASRRERSNTGELFF

j_call: TRBJ1-2
d_call: TRBD1
v_call: TRBV10-3
cdr3_nt: TGTGCCATCACCACCCAGGGACAGGGGATGGGCTACACCTTC
cdr3_aa: CAITTQGQGMGYTF

j_call: TRBJ1-4
d_call: TRBD1
v_call: TRBV10-3
cdr3_nt: TGTGCCATCAGTGAGTCTCGCAGGGGGCCTGAAAAACTGTTTTTT
cdr3_aa: CAISESRRGPEKLFF

j_call: TRBJ2-3
d_call: TRBD2
v_call: TRBV3-1/TRBV3-2
cdr3_nt: TGTGCCAGCAGCCAAGACCCCCTGCGGGGGGGCGGAGATACGCAGTATTTT
cdr3_aa: CASSQDPLRGGGDTQYF

j_call: TRBJ2-7
d_call: NA
v_call: TRBV21-1
cdr3_nt: TGTGCCAGCCCCTTAGGAGCATTTGAGGACAGGGACTACGAGCAGTACTTC
cdr3_aa: CASPLGAFEDRDYEQYF

j_call: TRBJ1-4
d_call: TRBD1
v_call: TRBV2
cdr3_nt: TGTGCCAGCAGAGGACAGGCAACTAATGAAAAACTGTTTTTT
cdr3_aa: CASRGQATNEKLFF

j_call: TRBJ1-5
d_call: NA
v_call: TRBV15
cdr3_nt: TGTGCCACCAGCGGTACGGACAAGGGTGGCAATCAGCCCCAGCATTTT
cdr3_aa: CATSGTDKGGNQPQHF

j_call: TRBJ2-3
d_call: NA
v_call: TRBV28
cdr3_nt: TGTGCCAGCAGTTTCCAGGGAAGCACAGATACGCAGTATTTT
cdr3_aa: CASSFQGSTDTQYF

j_call: TRBJ2-5
d_call: TRBD1
v_call: TRBV7-2
cdr3_nt: TGTGCCAGCAGCTCGAGGGGGCACCAAGAGACCCAGTACTTC
cdr3_aa: CASSSRGHQETQYF

j_call: TRBJ2-3
d_call: NA
v_call: TRBV2
cdr3_nt: TGTGCCAGCAGTGAAGGGGGCTCGGGAGAAAGGGGGTATTTT
cdr3_aa: CASSEGGSGERGYF

j_call: TRBJ2-2
d_call: NA
v_call: TRBV4-2
cdr3_nt: TGTGCCAGCAGCCCGAGACTGGAGGGGGGGCAGACCGGGGAGCTGTTTTTT
cdr3_aa: CASSPRLEGGQTGELFF

j_call: TRBJ2-7
d_call: TRBD2
v_call: TRBV19
cdr3_nt: TGTGCCAGTAGTATAGGGCTAGCGGGGGGACAGTCCGAGCAGTACTTC
cdr3_aa: CASSIGLAGGQSEQYF

j_call: TRBJ1-2
d_call: TRBD1
v_call: TRBV5-4
cdr3_nt: TGTGCCAGCAGTTGGGACAGGGGGCGTTCTGGCTACACCTTC
cdr3_aa: CASSWDRGRSGYTF

j_call: TRBJ2-7
d_call: TRBD1
v_call: TRBV15
cdr3_nt: TGTGCCACCAGCAGACGACCGAACAGGGGGATCATTTTATCCGAGCAGTACTTC
cdr3_aa: CATSRRPNRGIILSEQYF

j_call: TRBJ1-3
d_call: TRBD1
v_call: TRBV7-9
cdr3_nt: TGTGCCAGCAGCCCCGGACAGGGAACCTCTGGAAACACCATATATTTT
cdr3_aa: CASSPGQGTSGNTIYF